The 30 T cell receptor beta chains listed next were all sequenced from one sample in a study of shared clonotypes between healthy human individuals. As defined, naive CD8 cells were CD45RO-negative and positively selected for CCR7, with terminally differentiated effector memory CD45RA+ cells excluded. Method: immunoSEQ multiplex PCR; TCRdb's copy keeps in-frame clones and lacks some. The sample holds some 2 million clones, 85% to 95% seen once. The material sequenced was naive CD8+ T cells sorted from blood. All receptors come from a man younger than 35 in good health.

V gene TRBV7-8 combines with J gene TRBJ2-7, with 11 positions matching TRBD2. The CDR3 runs 16 residues. The V segment lost 5 bases and the J segment 5 bases; nucleotides outside the gene matches: 11. Germline V gene lookup returns CDR1 SGHVS and CDR2 FQNEAQ. The CDR3 DNA sequence: TGTGCCAGCAGCCCCCAGACTAGCGGGATCCTGCACGAGCAGTACTTC. Translation gives CASSPQTSGILHEQYF. Based on the CDR3 plus reference TRBV7-8 and TRBJ2-7, the full variable domain is GAGVSQSPRYKVAKRGQDVALRCDPISGHVSLFWYQQALGQGPEFLTYFQNEAQLDKSGLPSDRFFAERPEGSVSTLKIQRTQQEDSAVYLCASSPQTSGILHEQYFGPGTRLTVT.

V usage is TRBV6-6 and J usage is TRBJ2-1; D is possibly TRBD2 (5 bases). Germline V gene lookup returns CDR1 MNHNY and CDR2 SVGAGI (reference sequence). CDR3 length: 15 amino acids. Deletions cut 7 bases from V and 3 bases from J, with 16 bases between. The chain's CDR3 is CASTLLSGLYNEQFF. The CDR3 coding sequence is TGTGCCAGCACCCTACTAAGCGGTCTCTACAATGAGCAGTTCTTC.

V usage is TRBV11-3 and J usage is TRBJ2-3, with 10 bases that match TRBD1. J lost 4 bases, V lost 5 bases, and 9 bases had no gene match. The CDR3 is 16 amino acids. CDR1 and CDR2 (germline): SGHNT, YENEEA. This CDR3 reads CASSMLAGTGADTQYF. The DNA of the CDR3 is TGTGCCAGCAGCATGTTGGCCGGGACAGGGGCAGATACGCAGTATTTT.

This rearrangement joins TRBV7-9 to TRBJ1-5; D might be TRBD1 (5 bases). This CDR3 comprises 15 residues. Trimming took 4 bases from V and 9 from J, leaving 19 bases between them. Germline V gives CDR1 SEHNR, CDR2 FQNEAQ (reference sequence). As DNA, the CDR3 is TGTGCCAGCAGCTCCAACTGGGACGACAATTGGCCCCAGCATTTT. Protein product: CASSSNWDDNWPQHF.

The V and J genes are TRBV4-2 and TRBJ2-5; D might be TRBD1 or TRBD2, each matching 5 bases. Germline lookup yields CDR1 LGHNA and CDR2 YNFKEQ. The CDR3 is 16 amino acids. V shed 3 bases and J shed 3 bases, with 17 bases lying between them. CDR3 residues: CASSHAFSGTEETQYF. In nucleotides, the CDR3 is TGTGCCAGCAGCCATGCCTTTTCCGGGACGGAAGAGACCCAGTACTTC.

The V and J genes are TRBV29-1 and TRBJ2-7; D possibly corresponds to TRBD1 (6 bases). The CDR3 spans 14 residues. The germline V gene encodes CDR1 SQVTM and CDR2 ANQGSEA. Trimming removed 1 base at V and 1 base at J, with 11 bases between. CDR3 region: CSVEARQGSYEQYF. DNA of the CDR3: TGCAGCGTTGAAGCTAGGCAGGGGTCCTACGAGCAGTACTTC.

The CDR3 DNA reads as TGTGCCAGCAGCCAGCATAACTGGGGCGAGCAGTACTTC. This sequence encodes CASSQHNWGEQYF. The J gene is TRBJ2-7, the V gene TRBV4-2; D is undetermined. The V end was cut by 3 bases, the J end by 6 bases, with 12 bases between. The CDR3 totals 13 residues. CDR1 and CDR2 (germline): LGHNA, YNFKEQ.

This clone appeared once. Other nucleotide sequences from this sample produce the same CDR3. The CDR3 protein is CASSLLGVSGANVLTF. The DNA of the CDR3 is TGTGCCAGCAGTTTATTGGGGGTTTCTGGGGCCAACGTCCTGACTTTC. This rearrangement joins TRBV27 to TRBJ2-6; perhaps D is TRBD1 or TRBD2 (5 bases each). The germline gives CDR1 MNHEY, CDR2 SMNVEV (reference sequence). The CDR3 runs 16 residues. Trimming took 1 base from V and 1 from J, leaving 8 bases between them.

This rearrangement joins TRBV7-6 to TRBJ1-6; D remains ambiguous. CDR3 length: 16 residues. V was cut by 5 bases and J by 2 bases, with 13 bases left in between. The germline V gene has CDR1 SGHVS and CDR2 FNYEAQ. Here the CDR3 reads CASSPGEGAYNSPLHF. The CDR3, as DNA: TGTGCCAGCAGCCCCGGAGAGGGCGCCTATAATTCACCCCTCCACTTT.

The genes are TRBV19 and TRBJ1-5; D possibly corresponds to TRBD1 (6 bases). Germline loops: CDR1 LNHDA, CDR2 SQIVND (reference sequence). V gave up 3 bases and J gave up 0 bases, with 9 bases separating them. The CDR3 totals 15 residues. CDR3 nucleotides: TGTGCCAGTAGTATTTGGGGGCGTAGCAATCAGCCCCAGCATTTT. This codes for CASSIWGRSNQPQHF.

In regard to this clone: Germline is not matched at one junction end, which may reflect a read error. Here the CDR3 DNA reads TGTGCTAGCAGCTTTGGTCCCAAAGATACGCAGTATTTT. Translating it yields CASSFGPKDTQYF. The V and J genes are TRBV7-7 and TRBJ2-3; D is unclear. Germline V gene lookup returns CDR1 SSHAT and CDR2 FNYEAQ (reference sequence). The CDR3 length is 13 residues.

The chain carries TRBV4-3 and TRBJ2-2, with 8 bases identical to TRBD2. J gave up 4 bases and V 0 bases, and 13 bases lay outside the gene matches. Germline V gene sequence: CDR1 LGHNA, CDR2 YSLEER. This CDR3 is 19 amino acids long. CDR3 residues: CASSQEPGLEREGTGELFF. CDR3 sequence (DNA): TGCGCCAGCAGCCAAGAGCCGGGACTAGAAAGAGAGGGCACCGGGGAGCTGTTTTTT.

The chain joins TRBV21-1 to TRBJ2-1; the table assigns TRBD1, which was not confirmed against the DNA. TRBV21-1 is labeled a pseudogene. The CDR3 is 15 amino acids. CDR3 residues: CASKPWNRVRNEQFF. The DNA of the CDR3 is TGTGCCAGCAAGCCCTGGAACAGGGTTAGGAATGAGCAGTTCTTC.

CDR3 coding DNA: TGTGCCAGCAGTGAAGCCCCACAGGGGGTCCTATCTGGCACAGATACGCAGTATTTT. Protein product: CASSEAPQGVLSGTDTQYF. The V gene is TRBV6-1, the J gene TRBJ2-3, with TRBD1 matching 8 bases. This CDR3 spans 19 amino acids. V gave up 0 bases and J gave up 1 base; unmatched junction bases: 12. From germline, CDR1 is MNHNS and CDR2 SASEGT.

The V and J genes are TRBV27 and TRBJ1-1; D is undetermined. CDR1 is MNHEY and CDR2 is SMNVEV in the germline V gene (reference sequence). This CDR3 spans 13 amino acids. Trimming took 7 bases from V and 1 from J, leaving 10 bases between them. The chain's CDR3 is CASTNLENTEAFF. The CDR3 DNA reads TGTGCCAGCACCAATCTAGAGAACACTGAAGCTTTCTTT.

About this clone itself: The sample holds other DNA sequences that translate to the same CDR3. The CDR3: CASSPGGSYEQYF. CDR3 in DNA: TGTGCCAGTAGCCCGGGGGGCTCCTACGAGCAGTACTTC. The rearrangement links TRBV19 to TRBJ2-7; 7 bases are a match to TRBD2. The germline V gene has CDR1 LNHDA and CDR2 SQIVND (reference sequence). The CDR3 spans 13 residues. The V gene end was trimmed by 6 bases and the J gene end by 0 bases; junction bases not matched to a gene: 2.

There are a few counts of this clone. This CDR3 reads CASSFSGGSGYTF. The CDR3 coding sequence is TGTGCCAGCAGCTTTTCAGGGGGCAGTGGCTACACCTTC. The chain employs TRBV13 and TRBJ1-2; 8 bases line up with TRBD1. The CDR3 consists of 13 residues. Trimming at V came to 3 bases and at J to 7 bases, leaving 4 bases not matched to a gene. The V gene's germline CDR1 is PRHDT and CDR2 FYEKMQ (reference sequence).

J is TRBJ1-1 and V is TRBV10-3; D remains ambiguous. Trimming removed 10 bases at V and 0 bases at J, with 9 bases between. There are 12 residues in the CDR3. Germline V gives CDR1 ENHRY, CDR2 SYGVKD. CDR3 region: CATQDLNTEAFF. The DNA of the CDR3 is TGTGCCACCCAGGATCTGAACACTGAAGCTTTCTTT.

The chain uses TRBV4-1 and TRBJ1-2, with D maybe TRBD1 (5 bases). V was cut by 1 base and J by 3 bases, with 12 bases left in between. Germline-derived CDR1 and CDR2 are MGHRA and YSYEKL. The CDR3 extends over 15 amino acids. The CDR3 reads CASSQVVWGDYGYTF. CDR3 in DNA: TGCGCCAGCAGCCAAGTCGTATGGGGGGACTATGGCTACACCTTC.

The V call is TRBV5-1, the J call TRBJ2-7; the D gene could be TRBD1 or TRBD2 (6 bases each). The CDR3 has 14 residues. The germline V gene has CDR1 SGHRS and CDR2 YFSETQ. V lost 5 bases, J lost 2 bases, and 14 bases lay in between. As DNA, the CDR3 is TGCGCCAGCAGTTGGGGGGCCTCTACCTACGAGCAGTACTTC. Translation: CASSWGASTYEQYF.

This chain uses TRBV6-4 with TRBJ2-4; the D gene is possibly TRBD1 (5 bases). The CDR3 runs 16 residues. With 0 bases removed from V and 3 bases from J, the gap between germline ends came to 12 bases. Germline-derived CDR1 and CDR2 are MRHNA and SNTAGT. CDR3 in DNA: TGTGCCAGCAGTGACTCCCAGGGCGTTGTCAAAAACATTCAGTACTTC. Its protein product is CASSDSQGVVKNIQYF.

The J gene is TRBJ1-3, the V gene TRBV6-5; no clear D. Trimming took 0 bases from V and 0 from J, leaving 6 bases between them. This CDR3 has 15 amino acids. Germline-derived CDR1 and CDR2 are MNHEY and SVGAGI. CDR3 DNA: TGTGCCAGCAGTTACTCTGCCGGCTCTGGAAACACCATATATTTT. Amino acids: CASSYSAGSGNTIYF.

V and J are TRBV4-1 and TRBJ2-2; no definite D call. The CDR3 has 15 residues. Per the germline V gene, CDR1 is MGHRA and CDR2 is YSYEKL. The V end lost 0 bases, the J end lost 10 bases, and 15 bases lay between the germline ends. The CDR3 nucleotides read TGCGCCAGCAGCCAAGATGAGGTAGGCCGACTGGAGCTGTTTTTT. Translated, it gives CASSQDEVGRLELFF.

The chain links TRBV4-2 to TRBJ2-7; TRBD2 matches at 7 bases. The V gene's germline CDR1 is LGHNA and CDR2 YNFKEQ. CDR3 length: 14 residues. The V segment lost 3 bases and the J segment 0 bases; nucleotides outside the gene matches: 2. This CDR3 is CASSHLADSYEQYF. As DNA, the CDR3 is TGTGCCAGCAGCCACCTAGCGGACTCCTACGAGCAGTACTTC.

Notes on this clone: Other DNA sequences in the same sample also yield this CDR3. This chain uses TRBV11-2 with TRBJ1-2; possible D gene TRBD1, 5 bases. The V end lost 1 base, the J end lost 4 bases, and 7 bases lay between the germline ends. This CDR3 is built from 13 residues. Germline V gives CDR1 SGHAT, CDR2 FQNNGV. CDR3 residues: CASSLGGGYGYTF. CDR3 nucleotides: TGTGCCAGCAGCTTAGGGGGGGGCTATGGCTACACCTTC.

The J gene is TRBJ1-1, the V gene TRBV5-5; no definite D call. In germline, CDR1 is SGHKS, CDR2 YYEKEE (reference sequence). CDR3 length: 14 amino acids. The germline V and J ends were trimmed by 4 bases and 1 base, with 11 bases remaining between them. CDR3 region: CASSPPLGNTEAFF. The CDR3 DNA sequence: TGTGCCAGCAGCCCCCCTTTGGGGAACACTGAAGCTTTCTTT.

This CDR3 is CASSDETTLAKNIQYF. The DNA for the CDR3 is TGCGCCAGCAGTGATGAGACAACTCTAGCCAAAAACATTCAGTACTTC. The chain joins TRBV10-2 to TRBJ2-4, with unresolved D. V was pared by 3 bases and J by 0 bases, with 12 bases between. This CDR3 is 16 amino acids long. Germline loops: CDR1 WSHSY, CDR2 SAAADI.

The V and J genes are TRBV6-6 and TRBJ2-7; a possible D gene is TRBD1 (6 bases). There are 16 residues in the CDR3. V was cut by 2 bases and J by 5 bases, with 19 bases left in between. In germline, CDR1 is MNHNY, CDR2 SVGAGI (reference sequence). The CDR3: CASSYAVRTVMNEQYF. In nucleotides, the CDR3 is TGTGCCAGCAGTTACGCCGTCCGGACAGTGATGAACGAGCAGTACTTC.

V is TRBV28 and J is TRBJ1-2; D ambiguous. The CDR3 contains 14 residues. Trimming took off 5 bases at V and 7 bases at J, with 17 bases between the two ends. The germline V gene has CDR1 MDHEN and CDR2 SYDVKM. CDR3 amino acids: CASSVASSYPGYTF. CDR3 in DNA: TGTGCCAGCAGTGTGGCGTCCTCCTACCCTGGCTACACCTTC.

The J gene is TRBJ2-1, the V gene TRBV4-1, with D possibly TRBD2 on 6 matching bases. The CDR3 consists of 13 residues. Germline-derived CDR1 and CDR2 are MGHRA and YSYEKL. V was trimmed by 1 base and J by 9 bases, leaving 10 bases between them. CDR3 protein: CASSQVGRSEQFF. CDR3 nucleotide sequence: TGCGCCAGCAGCCAAGTTGGGAGGTCTGAGCAGTTCTTC.